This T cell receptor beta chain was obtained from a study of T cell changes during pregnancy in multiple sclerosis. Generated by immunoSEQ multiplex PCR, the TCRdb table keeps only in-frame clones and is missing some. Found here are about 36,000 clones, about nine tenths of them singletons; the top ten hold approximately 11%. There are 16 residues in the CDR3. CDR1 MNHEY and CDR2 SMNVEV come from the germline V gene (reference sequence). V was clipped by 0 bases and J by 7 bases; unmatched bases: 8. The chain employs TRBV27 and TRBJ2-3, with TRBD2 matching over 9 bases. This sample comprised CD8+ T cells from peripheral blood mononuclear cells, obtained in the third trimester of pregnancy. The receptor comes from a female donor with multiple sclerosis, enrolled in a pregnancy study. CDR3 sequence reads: CASSLSSGGFLNTQYF. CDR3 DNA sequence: TGTGCCAGCAGTTTATCAAGCGGGGGGTTCCTTAATACGCAGTATTTT.